This entry is about one T cell receptor beta chain. Its matching antigen is unknown. Overlapping HIV-1 Gag 15-mer peptides at roughly 1 ug per peptide per mL were used. Sorted nonresponding memory CD4+ T cells were CD40L-negative, CD69-negative, CD45RO-high. This specimen comes from a study of persistence of HIV-infected CD4 T cells. Germline lookup yields CDR1 LGHNA and CDR2 YNFKEQ. J gave up 5 bases and V 3 bases, and 9 bases lay outside the gene matches. This CDR3 is 17 amino acids long. Sequencing used immunoSEQ version 4 in survey mode. TCRdb's copy holds only in-frame clones and misses some; the assay was immunoSEQ multiplex PCR. The repertoire holds about 64,000 clones, with under 80% as singletons.

The chain combines TRBV4-2 with TRBJ2-1; TRBD2 matches at 11 bases. This clonotype originated in an adult man with HIV who was CMV-seropositive. Sequencing used CD4+ T cells sorted from PBMCs after roughly 18-hour stimulation, obtained from a patient who received antiretroviral therapy. The DNA for the CDR3 is TGTGCCAGCAGCCAGGGTGTAGCGGGGGGGTTGAACAATGAGCAGTTCTTC. Protein: CASSQGVAGGLNNEQFF.